This TCR beta chain was captured in a study of cytomegalovirus exposure and HLA in healthy donors. Germline values: CDR1 MNHNS, CDR2 SASEGT. This CDR3 comprises 17 residues. General study results and limits: Earlier results showed most TCR beta V segments being productive about 87% or about 30% of the time. When a later analysis compared HLA-associated TCR beta chains with equally common others, the HLA-associated chains turned out to be more clonally expanded and to have lower generation probabilities.

The PCR made use of 60 Vbeta and 13 Jbeta primers. Method: immunoSEQ multiplex PCR; TCRdb's copy keeps in-frame clones and lacks some. The repertoire holds about 120,000 clones, with 80% as singletons. On this clone: Its antigen is not known.

The source of this sequence is a man between 25 and 39 years old in good health and CMV-seropositive. Sequencing input: PBMCs. The rearrangement uses TRBV6-1 and TRBJ2-5, with D possibly matching TRBD1 (6 bases). The last part of the DNA fits TRBJ2-7 better; the J call may be wrong. CDR3 residues: CASSEARAPGQIYEQYF. The DNA for the CDR3 is TGTGCCAGCAGTGAAGCTCGCGCCCCGGGACAAATCTACGAGCAGTACTTC.